This TCR beta chain emerged from a study of blood T cell repertoires in COVID-19 (dated by TCRdb to the early 2020s). In the study overall: Samples from collaborators originated in the United States, Italy and Spain and spanned both the acute and convalescent phases of COVID-19. The material from the prospective study consisted of cDNA or gDNA derived from T cells, B-cell-depleted T cells, or PBMCs. Deeply sampled blood TCRbeta repertoires from subjects exposed to, actively infected with, or recovered from COVID-19 were included in the dataset. The repertoires were released in a freely available public database intended as a resource for research on the immune response to SARS-CoV-2. Samples were obtained from the ongoing ImmuneRACE study (first 160 participants) and from about 1,300 subjects provided by 6 global collaborators. A de-identified subject ID, COVID-19 status, age in years and sex were almost always included in the sample metadata. HLA class I and class II types, where available, came from metadata supplied by the sample provider rather than from assay-based typing. The paper as a whole reports these results and caveats: The quantity of clinical and demographic metadata differed by source and by participant and was supplied without curation.

TCRbeta CDR3 regions were amplified from genomic DNA using the immunoSEQ Assay, a bias-controlled multiplex PCR. The original pipeline was this. Nucleated cell counts per sample were estimated from amplification of reference gene primers within the assay. To quantify the absolute abundance of each unique TCRbeta CDR3 rearrangement, sequence reads were collapsed and filtered. For each sample, productive Simpson clonality was calculated as the square root of Simpson's diversity index across productive rearrangements. TCRdb stores this immuneACCESS table with in-frame sequences only. Part of the clones is absent; in the studies checked, under half of the shortfall reflects unresolved V genes, and no reason is known for the rest. For V, J and clone size, that table is used; D and trimming come from the DNA. For this sample there are about 410,000 clones; more than 80% appear just once. Roughly 1.4% of the sample comes from the top ten.

This clone was counted only a few times. Its antigen is currently not known. One base away there is no much larger clone; base qualities are not given. Each collaborating institution followed its own protocols to collect whole blood in K2EDTA tubes. For TCRbeta analysis, collaborators shipped samples in one of three forms: frozen whole blood, isolated PBMCs, or DNA extracted from either of those sample types. CDR1 and CDR2 are read off the germline V gene (reference sequence) as LNHDA and SQIVND. V was cut back by 6 bases and J by 4 bases, leaving a gap of 15 bases between them. Taken from cysteine to phenylalanine, the CDR3 has 14 residues. CDR3 DNA is the only sequence kept; it has 42 bases, read in frame from the first base.

What was sequenced was peripheral blood. The chain couples TRBV19 to TRBJ1-1; the D gene is perhaps TRBD1, from 5 matching bases. The origin of this receptor is a young woman with active or convalescent COVID-19. The DNA sequence is TGTGCCAGTAGCCCATGGGGGGTCTCCACTGAAGCTTTCTTT. Protein translation: CASSPWGVSTEAFF.